The rows below give T cell receptor beta chains drawn from one sample of a study of CD8 T cells in ankylosing spondylitis. TCRdb independently ran MiXCR on the 5' RACE reads; one entry per CDR3 protein. Of approximately 200,000 distinct CDR3 sequences in the sample, 10% to 15% were seen once. The sequenced material came from blood, either unsorted or a sorted T cell fraction (not recorded which). Receptors originate from a female donor with ankylosing spondylitis or in good health (not recorded which). The CDR3 runs from the conserved cysteine through the conserved F or W. Fields, in order: clone size, D gene, V gene, J gene, CDR3 DNA, CDR3 protein. D genes are given only for firm matches. Not every row has a clone size; where given, it reads once, few, many or a size class.

many	TRBD2	TRBV11-1	TRBJ2-1	TGTGCCAGCAGTCCTACTCGGACTAGTCGGGACCACAACAATGAGCAGTTCTTC	CASSPTRTSRDHNNEQFF
many	TRBD1	TRBV5-6	TRBJ2-7	TGTGCCAGCAGCTTAGACAGGGGTTCCCACGAGCAGTACTTC	CASSLDRGSHEQYF
few	TRBD2	TRBV5-1	TRBJ2-7	TGCGCCAGCAGCCTAACACTACTAGCGGGAAGCACCTACGAGCAGTACTTC	CASSLTLLAGSTYEQYF
many	TRBD1	TRBV12-3/TRBV12-4	TRBJ1-5	TGTGCCAGCAGACCGGACAGGTCCCGCAATCAGCCCCAGCATTTT	CASRPDRSRNQPQHF
.	.	TRBV7-9	TRBJ2-5	TGTGCCAGCAGCCTCCCTGGCGGCACCCAAGAGACCCAGTACTTC	CASSLPGGTQETQYF
.	TRBD2	TRBV20-1	TRBJ2-7	TGCAGTGCTAGCGGGAGGGCCACCTACGAGCAGTACTTC	CSASGRATYEQYF
many	.	TRBV12-3/TRBV12-4	TRBJ2-1	TGTGCCAGCAGTTTCGGGAATGAGCAGTTCTTC	CASSFGNEQFF
many	.	TRBV20-1	TRBJ2-7	TGCAGTGCTAGAGTCGGCAGGGTGGCCGAGCAGTACTTC	CSARVGRVAEQYF
many	.	TRBV3-1	TRBJ1-5	TGTGCCAGCAGCTTAGGGAGTGGGGGCAATCAGCCCCAGCATTTT	CASSLGSGGNQPQHF
many	TRBD1	TRBV19	TRBJ2-5	TGTGCCAGTAGTGCCAGACAGGGTTCGGGAGAGACCCAGTACTTC	CASSARQGSGETQYF
few	TRBD2	TRBV20-1	TRBJ2-7	TGCAGTGCTAGAGCAGACGGGAGGGTCTCCTACGAGCAGTACTTC	CSARADGRVSYEQYF
many	.	TRBV12-3/TRBV12-4	TRBJ1-5	TGTGCCAGCAGCCTACGGTTTGGCAATCAGCCCCAGCATTTT	CASSLRFGNQPQHF
few	.	TRBV5-6	TRBJ2-3	TGTGCCAGCAGTTGGAGTTACTCGCGCACAGATACGCAGTATTTT	CASSWSYSRTDTQYF
.	.	TRBV10-3	TRBJ1-1	TGTGCCATCACCCAGGATGGGGACACTGAAGCTTTCTTT	CAITQDGDTEAFF
few	TRBD2	TRBV20-1	TRBJ2-3	TGCAGTGCTAGTTCTGGCGGGAGTTATAGCACAGATACGCAGTATTTT	CSASSGGSYSTDTQYF
.	.	TRBV7-2	TRBJ2-3	TGTGCCAGCAGCTTAGGACAGGAGGATACGCAGTATTTT	CASSLGQEDTQYF
.	TRBD2	TRBV9	TRBJ2-1	TGTGCCAGCAGCGGACTAGCGGGATCATCTCCCGACAACAATGAGCAGTTCTTC	CASSGLAGSSPDNNEQFF
many	.	TRBV4-3	TRBJ1-4	TGCGCCAGCAGCTCAGCACCCCACCCAACTAATGAAAAACTGTTTTTT	CASSSAPHPTNEKLFF
many	.	TRBV6-5	TRBJ1-2	TGTGCCAGCAGTCGAGTCGGACAGCGACCCGGTTCTAACTATGGCTACACCTTC	CASSRVGQRPGSNYGYTF
many	.	TRBV27	TRBJ1-6	TGTGCCAGCAGTGAAACACGGCGCGGCCTCCACTTT	CASSETRRGLHF
many	.	TRBV7-2	TRBJ2-1	TGTGCCAGCAGCTTCGGGTTATGGAATGAGCAGTTCTTC	CASSFGLWNEQFF
many	.	TRBV7-2	TRBJ1-1	TGTGCCAGCAGCTTGTGGGACGGGACTGAAGCTTTCTTT	CASSLWDGTEAFF
many	.	TRBV7-2	TRBJ1-1	TGTGCCAGCAGCTTAACCCAGGGGAACACTGAAGCTTTCTTT	CASSLTQGNTEAFF
many	TRBD1	TRBV27	TRBJ1-5	TGTGCCAGCCAAAGGACAGGGGATCAGCCCCAGCATTTT	CASQRTGDQPQHF
many	TRBD2	TRBV20-1	TRBJ2-3	TGCAGTGCTAGAGAAATGTTTCGACTAGCGGGCACAGATACGCAGTATTTT	CSAREMFRLAGTDTQYF
medium-sized	.	TRBV10-3	TRBJ1-1	TGTGCCATCAGGGATTCACCGTTGACACTTATGAACACTGAAGCTTTCTTT	CAIRDSPLTLMNTEAFF
few	.	TRBV18	TRBJ1-1	TGTGCCAGCTCACCATTGCTTGGAAAAAACACTGAAGCTTTCTTT	CASSPLLGKNTEAFF
many	.	TRBV7-2	TRBJ2-1	TGTGCCAGCAGCTTAGTTTTTTGGGGGCAAATCTACAATGAGCAGTTCTTC	CASSLVFWGQIYNEQFF
few	.	TRBV18	TRBJ2-7	TGTGCCAGCTCACGGCCCGGGACATCCTACGAGCAGTACTTC	CASSRPGTSYEQYF
many	.	TRBV21-1	TRBJ2-5	TGTGCCAGCAGCAAGTGGGGTCCTCAAGAGACCCAGTACTTC	CASSKWGPQETQYF
many	TRBD2	TRBV24-1	TRBJ2-1	TGTGCCACCAGTGACCCTGACGGGAGGGCCGTCAATGAGCAGTTCTTC	CATSDPDGRAVNEQFF
few	.	TRBV4-3	TRBJ2-1	TGCGCCAGCAGCCAAGTGTCAAGCCGCGATGAGCAGTTCTTC	CASSQVSSRDEQFF
many	.	TRBV19	TRBJ1-1	TGTGCCAGTAGTATAGTCGGGACACGGCGGACTGAAGCTTTCTTT	CASSIVGTRRTEAFF
few	.	TRBV11-2	TRBJ2-3	TGTGCCAGCAGCTTAGGGGCGTCCCCCGCGGATACGCAGTATTTT	CASSLGASPADTQYF
many	.	TRBV20-1	TRBJ2-7	TGCAGTGCTCAGACCGGGAACTCCTACGAGCAGTACTTC	CSAQTGNSYEQYF
few	.	TRBV7-2	TRBJ2-1	TGTGCCAGCAGCTTAGGTCTCCCGGGGGCAAATGAGCAGTTCTTC	CASSLGLPGANEQFF
.	.	TRBV10-3	TRBJ2-7	TGTGCCTCCGCATGGGGATCCGAGCAGTACTTC	CASAWGSEQYF